These T cell receptor beta chains were read from a single sample in a study of regulatory T cells in long-lasting Graves disease. A single record per CDR3 protein comes from TCRdb applying MiXCR to the multiplex PCR reads. The table lists around 450,000 distinct CDR3 sequences, 20% to 25% of them singletons. The material was peripheral blood mononuclear cells (PBMCs), obtained when the disease was refractory, from a patient treated with antithyroid drugs. Every receptor here comes from a female donor with Graves disease. CDR3s include the opening cysteine and the closing phenylalanine or tryptophan. Fields, in order: CDR3 length, D gene, V gene, J gene, clone size, CDR3 protein, CDR3 DNA. A D gene is named only where the DNA matches it firmly. Rows give clone size only sometimes, using once, few, many, or a class for an expanded clone.

12	NA	TRBV3-1	TRBJ1-1	many	CASSQGNTEAFF	TGTGCCAGCAGCCAGGGAAACACTGAAGCTTTCTTT
12	NA	TRBV28	TRBJ2-7	many	CASSFSGVEQYF	TGTGCCAGCAGTTTCTCAGGGGTCGAGCAGTACTTC
14	TRBD2	TRBV6-1	TRBJ2-7	many	CASSLGLAGGKQYF	TGTGCCAGCAGCCTAGGACTAGCGGGGGGGAAGCAGTACTTC
15	NA	TRBV19	TRBJ1-5	NA	CASSQSGDGGQPQHF	TGTGCCAGTAGCCAAAGCGGGGATGGGGGTCAGCCCCAGCATTTT
12	NA	TRBV28	TRBJ1-5	few	CASKEGNQPQHF	TGTGCCAGCAAGGAGGGCAATCAGCCCCAGCATTTT
12	NA	TRBV4-2	TRBJ2-7	few	CASSQVSAEQYF	TGTGCCAGCAGCCAAGTTTCCGCCGAGCAGTACTTC
15	NA	TRBV18	TRBJ1-4	NA	CASSPRGAGSEKLFF	TGTGCCAGCTCCCCCCGGGGGGCAGGGAGCGAAAAACTGTTTTTT
13	NA	TRBV7-2	TRBJ2-7	many	CASSLVVASEQYF	TGTGCCAGCAGCTTAGTGGTAGCGTCCGAGCAGTACTTC
14	NA	TRBV7-9	TRBJ1-2	few	CASSPDVANYGYTF	TGTGCCAGCAGCCCGGACGTAGCTAACTATGGCTACACCTTC
16	TRBD1	TRBV5-4	TRBJ1-5	few	CASSPTGPHGDQPQHF	TGTGCCAGCAGCCCGACAGGGCCTCACGGTGATCAGCCCCAGCATTTT
15	NA	TRBV7-7	TRBJ2-5	many	CASSYPPQGMETQYF	TGTGCTAGCAGCTACCCCCCGCAGGGCATGGAGACCCAGTACTTC
12	TRBD2	TRBV29-1	TRBJ2-3	NA	CSARPGLATQYF	TGCAGCGCCCGGCCTGGACTAGCAACGCAGTATTTT
15	NA	TRBV9	TRBJ1-1	NA	CASSVGPGGGTEAFF	TGTGCCAGCAGCGTAGGGCCGGGGGGAGGGACTGAAGCTTTCTTT
13	NA	TRBV20-1	TRBJ2-3	few	CSARPPATDTQYF	TGCAGTGCTAGACCCCCGGCGACAGATACGCAGTATTTT
14	TRBD1	TRBV28	TRBJ1-2	many	CASATQGRNYGYTF	TGTGCCAGCGCTACACAGGGGAGGAACTATGGCTACACCTTC
14	NA	TRBV6-5	TRBJ1-5	few	CASSYGGVGSPQHF	TGTGCCAGCAGTTACGGCGGTGTGGGTTCGCCCCAGCATTTT
19	TRBD2	TRBV6-5	TRBJ2-7	NA	CASSYTRLAPPPAAYEQYF	TGTGCCAGCAGTTACACAAGACTAGCACCACCGCCCGCAGCCTACGAGCAGTACTTC
17	TRBD1	TRBV7-3	TRBJ2-7	many	CASSPKSLGQGNGEQYF	TGTGCCAGCAGCCCCAAAAGTCTGGGACAGGGAAATGGTGAGCAGTACTTC
16	NA	TRBV11-2	TRBJ2-6	few	CASSLDFLSGANVLTF	TGTGCCAGCAGCTTGGACTTCTTGTCAGGGGCCAACGTCCTGACTTTC
15	TRBD2	TRBV15	TRBJ2-7	few	CATSRGRGREYEQYF	TGTGCCACCAGCAGAGGCCGCGGGAGGGAGTACGAGCAGTACTTC
15	TRBD2	TRBV28	TRBJ2-5	NA	CASSFGGRGGETQYF	TGTGCCAGCAGTTTCGGCGGGAGGGGTGGAGAGACCCAGTACTTC
15	TRBD1	TRBV7-9	TRBJ1-5	NA	CASSRDRTGGQPQHF	TGTGCCAGCAGCCGAGACCGGACAGGGGGTCAGCCCCAGCATTTT
15	NA	TRBV28	TRBJ1-5	many	CASSWDNYSNQPQHF	TGTGCCAGCAGTTGGGACAACTATAGCAATCAGCCCCAGCATTTT
13	NA	TRBV5-1	TRBJ1-5	few	CASRYREDQPQHF	TGCGCCAGCAGATACAGGGAAGATCAGCCCCAGCATTTT
16	NA	TRBV10-3	TRBJ1-2	NA	CAISAELQGANYGYTF	TGTGCCATCAGTGCAGAATTACAGGGAGCTAACTATGGCTACACCTTC
16	NA	TRBV7-2	TRBJ1-1	many	CASSLRLGGQGGEAFF	TGTGCCAGCAGCTTACGACTAGGGGGGCAGGGTGGTGAAGCTTTCTTT
14	TRBD1	TRBV3-1	TRBJ1-6	NA	CASSHSGGDSPLHF	TGTGCCAGCAGCCATTCAGGGGGAGATTCACCCCTCCACTTT
16	NA	TRBV27	TRBJ2-2	many	CASSLARVTNTGELFF	TGTGCCAGCAGTCTCGCCCGGGTAACGAACACCGGGGAGCTGTTTTTT
15	TRBD1	TRBV28	TRBJ2-7	many	CASSRQPDRAYEQYF	TGTGCCAGCAGCCGCCAACCCGACAGGGCCTACGAGCAGTACTTC
18	TRBD2	TRBV7-2	TRBJ2-5	NA	CASSAHPWAAGPQETQYF	TGTGCCAGCAGCGCCCACCCTTGGGCAGCGGGACCCCAAGAGACCCAGTACTTC
13	NA	TRBV20-1	TRBJ1-1	many	CSAERTEDTEAFF	TGCAGTGCTGAAAGAACGGAGGACACTGAAGCTTTCTTT
13	NA	TRBV20-1	TRBJ2-5	many	CSARDLYRETQYF	TGCAGTGCTAGAGATCTTTATAGGGAGACCCAGTACTTC
15	NA	TRBV28	TRBJ1-1	many	CASSRTPGQNTEAFF	TGTGCCAGCAGCCGAACCCCTGGACAGAACACTGAAGCTTTCTTT
12	NA	TRBV18	TRBJ1-1	NA	CASSPPLGEAFF	TGTGCCAGCTCACCACCCCTGGGGGAAGCTTTCTTT
14	NA	TRBV20-1	TRBJ1-2	few	CSARDSNRILGYTF	TGCAGTGCTAGAGATTCTAATCGGATACTTGGCTACACCTTC
12	NA	TRBV11-3	TRBJ1-1	many	CASSLASTEAFF	TGTGCCAGCAGCTTAGCAAGCACTGAAGCTTTCTTT
16	TRBD2	TRBV28	TRBJ2-5	many	CASSHVAGVDQETQYF	TGTGCCAGCAGTCACGTAGCGGGAGTGGACCAAGAGACCCAGTACTTC
16	NA	TRBV27	TRBJ1-1	many	CASSSSRGRLNTEAFF	TGTGCCAGCAGTTCCTCTAGGGGACGGTTAAACACTGAAGCTTTCTTT
14	TRBD1	TRBV10-3	TRBJ2-7	many	CAISVGQGDYEQYF	TGTGCCATCAGTGTGGGACAGGGGGACTACGAGCAGTACTTC
15	TRBD1	TRBV11-2	TRBJ1-1	NA	CASSRSQGGVTEAFF	TGTGCCAGCAGTCGCTCTCAGGGGGGGGTCACTGAAGCTTTCTTT
12	NA	TRBV6-1	TRBJ1-1	NA	CASTGASRVTFF	TGTGCCAGCACTGGGGCCTCTCGAGTAACTTTCTTT
16	TRBD1	TRBV2	TRBJ1-6	many	CASSDRTGGNNSPLHF	TGTGCCAGCAGCGACCGGACAGGGGGGAATAATTCACCCCTCCACTTT
16	NA	TRBV6-1	TRBJ1-2	many	CASRTLGAGLDYGYTF	TGTGCCAGCAGAACCCTAGGGGCAGGGTTGGACTATGGCTACACCTTC
13	TRBD1	TRBV7-9	TRBJ2-5	many	CASMRGLRETQYF	TGTGCCAGCATGAGGGGGCTTCGGGAGACCCAGTACTTC
14	NA	TRBV7-9	TRBJ2-5	NA	CASSLVTGPETQYF	TGTGCCAGCAGCCTGGTCACGGGCCCAGAGACCCAGTACTTC
15	NA	TRBV6-2/TRBV6-3	TRBJ2-6	many	CASSYWLSGANVLTF	TGTGCCAGCAGTTATTGGCTCTCTGGGGCCAACGTCCTGACTTTC
13	NA	TRBV24-1	TRBJ2-7	NA	CATSDVGGYEQYF	TGTGCCACCAGTGATGTAGGGGGCTACGAGCAGTACTTC
13	TRBD2	TRBV27	TRBJ2-5	many	CASSGLAAETQYF	TGTGCCAGCAGCGGACTAGCGGCGGAGACCCAGTACTTC
13	NA	TRBV6-1	TRBJ1-1	many	CASRTPAGERAFF	TGTGCCAGCAGGACCCCGGCAGGGGAAAGAGCTTTCTTT
15	NA	TRBV5-6	TRBJ2-4	NA	CASSLAERVAPIQYF	TGTGCCAGCAGCTTGGCGGAGCGGGTGGCACCCATTCAGTACTTC
13	NA	TRBV10-3	TRBJ2-1	NA	CAISESGHNEQFF	TGTGCCATCAGTGAAAGCGGCCACAATGAGCAGTTCTTC
13	NA	TRBV7-3	TRBJ1-5	many	CASSLDQDQPQHF	TGTGCCAGCAGCTTAGACCAGGATCAGCCCCAGCATTTT
15	NA	TRBV5-1	TRBJ1-5	many	CASSLEAGGNQPQHF	TGCGCCAGCAGCTTGGAGGCAGGGGGCAATCAGCCCCAGCATTTT